Below, 8 T cell receptor beta chains from the same sample are listed, as sequenced in a study of blood T cell repertoires in COVID-19. Data came from immunoSEQ multiplex PCR; TCRdb stores just in-frame clones and leaves some out. The table lists 300,000 to 400,000 clones, 80% to 90% of them singletons. The specimen was PBMCs or T cells enriched from blood (not recorded which). The receptors shown here come from a woman aged 40 to 55 with acute COVID-19.

V gene TRBV4-3 combines with J gene TRBJ1-3, with a tentative D call TRBD1 (6 bases). CDR3 length: 14 amino acids. Germline CDR1 reads LGHNA; CDR2 reads YSLEER. The V end was cut by 8 bases, the J end by 2 bases, with 13 bases between. CDR3 protein: CASSSGVPGNTIYF. The CDR3, as DNA: TGCGCCAGCTCCTCAGGGGTCCCTGGAAACACCATATATTTT.

V gene TRBV5-1 combines with J gene TRBJ2-1, with TRBD2 matching 13 bases. V lost 4 bases and J lost 7; bases outside the gene matches: 5. CDR1 and CDR2 (germline): SGHRS, YFSETQ. The CDR3 spans 15 residues. The CDR3: CASSPGTSGENEQFF. The CDR3 bases are TGCGCCAGCAGCCCCGGGACTAGCGGGGAAAATGAGCAGTTCTTC.

The chain uses TRBV7-2 and TRBJ1-1; 9 bases are a match to TRBD1. Germline values: CDR1 SGHTA, CDR2 FQGNSA. The junction had 9 bases not matched to a gene; V was cut back by 5 bases and J by 2 bases. CDR3 size: 16 residues. The CDR3 bases are TGTGCCAGCAGCGAACCCGGACAGGGGCGAAACACTGAAGCTTTCTTT. Residues: CASSEPGQGRNTEAFF.

This rearrangement joins TRBV5-1 to TRBJ1-1; D call uncertain. CDR1 and CDR2 (germline): SGHRS, YFSETQ. This CDR3 is 13 amino acids long. V was pared by 0 bases and J by 4 bases, with 7 bases between. CDR3 in DNA: TGCGCCAGCAGCTTGGAACTATCCACTGAAGCTTTCTTT. Translating gives CASSLELSTEAFF. Together with reference TRBV5-1 and TRBJ1-1, the CDR3 gives the full variable domain: KAGVTQTPRYLIKTRGQQVTLSCSPISGHRSVSWYQQTPGQGLQFLFEYFSETQRNKGNFPGRFSGRQFSNSRSEMNVSTLELGDSALYLCASSLELSTEAFFGQGTRLTVV.

The chain uses TRBV18 and TRBJ1-6; D uncertain. V lost 3 bases, J lost 10 bases, and 10 bases lay in between. There are 13 residues in the CDR3. Germline CDR1 reads KGHSH; CDR2 reads LQKENI. This chain's CDR3 is CASSPSTESPLHF. The CDR3 bases are TGTGCCAGCTCACCTTCGACTGAGTCACCCCTCCACTTT.

V and J are TRBV19 and TRBJ1-2; 9 bases are shared with TRBD1. Germline-derived CDR1 and CDR2 are LNHDA and SQIVND (reference sequence). V was pared by 5 bases and J by 0 bases, with 25 bases of the junction left unmatched. This CDR3 is built from 22 residues. The DNA for the CDR3 is TGTGCCAGTAGTGAATTACTAAGCTTATACGAGGACAGGGGCGGAACTAACTATGGCTACACCTTC. As protein: CASSELLSLYEDRGGTNYGYTF.

This sequence joins TRBV7-2 and TRBJ2-7, with D perhaps matching TRBD1 (6 bases). This CDR3 is 13 amino acids long. Per the germline V gene, CDR1 is SGHTA and CDR2 is FQGNSA. V lost 5 bases, J lost 0 bases, and 8 bases lay in between. CDR3: CASSQGISYEQYF. The CDR3 DNA sequence: TGTGCCAGCAGCCAGGGGATCTCCTACGAGCAGTACTTC.

The genes are TRBV19 and TRBJ2-1; TRBD2 matches 10 bases. The CDR3 totals 16 residues. V lost 5 bases and J lost 6; bases outside the gene matches: 10. Germline V gene sequence: CDR1 LNHDA, CDR2 SQIVND (reference sequence). CDR3 bases: TGTGCCAGTAGTGCCCAGCGGGGGGGTAGGTTCAATGAGCAGTTCTTC. Translation: CASSAQRGGRFNEQFF.